These T cell receptor beta chains were read from a single sample in a study of CD8+ T cells in alopecia areata. TCRdb's table, derived via immunoSEQ multiplex PCR, lists solely in-frame clones and lacks some. The sample has 150,000 to 200,000 clones, less than 80% seen once; the top ten hold roughly an eighth. The starting material was CD8+ T cells sorted from blood, obtained at week 0. Receptor source: a human donor with alopecia areata. The CDR3 runs from the conserved cysteine through the conserved F or W. The order of the fields is clone size, D gene, V gene, J gene, CDR3 protein, CDR3 DNA. A D gene is named only where the DNA matches it firmly. Size values are once, few and many counts, or a class for expanded clones, and some rows have none.

.,.,TRBV5-1,TRBJ2-7,CASSTGRDKPSSYEQYF,TGCGCCAGCAGCACCGGCAGGGATAAACCCAGCTCCTACGAGCAGTACTTC
.,.,TRBV5-6,TRBJ1-1,CASSLGLRLNTEAFF,TGTGCCAGCAGCTTGGGACTGAGACTGAACACTGAAGCTTTCTTT
.,.,TRBV5-1,TRBJ1-3,CASKGISGNTIYF,TGCGCCAGCAAAGGGATTTCCGGAAACACCATATATTTT
.,.,TRBV6-5,TRBJ2-3,CASVSYTDTQYF,TGTGCCAGCGTTTCCTACACAGATACGCAGTATTTT
.,.,TRBV29-1,TRBJ2-3,CSVESSEFTDTQYF,TGCAGCGTTGAGTCTAGCGAGTTCACAGATACGCAGTATTTT
.,TRBD2,TRBV4-1,TRBJ2-1,CASSQAWGGVAHEQFF,TGCGCCAGCAGCCAAGCCTGGGGGGGTGTGGCCCATGAGCAGTTCTTC
once,.,TRBV14,TRBJ2-5,CASSQVETQYF,TGTGCCAGCAGCCAAGTGGAGACCCAGTACTTC
.,TRBD1,TRBV4-1,TRBJ2-7,CASSPGQGAEYEQYF,TGCGCCAGCAGCCCCGGACAGGGGGCCGAGTACGAGCAGTACTTC
.,.,TRBV27,TRBJ1-1,CASSQGTRNTEAFF,TGTGCCAGCAGTCAAGGGACAAGAAACACTGAAGCTTTCTTT
.,.,TRBV30,TRBJ1-6,CAWSTGRSSYNSPLHF,TGTGCCTGGAGTACCGGACGGAGCTCCTATAATTCACCCCTCCACTTT
once,.,TRBV5-4,TRBJ2-3,CASSLVHTQDTQYF,TGTGCCAGCAGCTTGGTTCACACACAAGATACGCAGTATTTT
.,TRBD1,TRBV11-2,TRBJ2-7,CASSSGQGAYEQYF,TGTGCCAGCAGCTCGGGACAGGGGGCGTACGAGCAGTACTTC
.,.,TRBV5-6,TRBJ1-1,CASSLGPTVVATEAFF,TGTGCCAGCAGCTTGGGGCCGACAGTTGTGGCCACTGAAGCTTTCTTT
medium-sized,TRBD2,TRBV7-8,TRBJ2-7,CASSSSGGVSEQYF,TGTGCCAGCAGCAGTAGCGGGGGGGTCTCCGAGCAGTACTTC
.,TRBD1,TRBV13,TRBJ2-7,CASSSRKDRPYEQYF,TGTGCCAGCAGCTCACGAAAGGACAGGCCCTACGAGCAGTACTTC
.,.,TRBV13,TRBJ2-3,CASSNTRGPTTDTQYF,TGTGCCAGCAGCAATACCCGGGGCCCCACCACAGATACGCAGTATTTT
.,.,TRBV23-1,TRBJ1-5,CASSLRYQPQHF,TGCGCCAGCAGTCTCAGGTATCAGCCCCAGCATTTT
.,TRBD1,TRBV27,TRBJ1-2,CASKEKDRAPWGYTF,TGTGCCAGCAAGGAGAAGGACAGGGCGCCATGGGGCTACACCTTC
.,TRBD1,TRBV18,TRBJ1-1,CASSPGQGHTEAFF,TGTGCCAGCTCACCCGGACAGGGACACACTGAAGCTTTCTTT
.,TRBD2,TRBV4-1,TRBJ2-5,CASSQSSGRQETQYF,TGCGCCAGCAGCCAATCTAGCGGGAGACAAGAGACCCAGTACTTC
.,.,TRBV7-9,TRBJ2-7,CASSPSDRPQGQYF,TGTGCCAGCAGCCCTTCTGACAGGCCCCAAGGGCAGTACTTC
few,.,TRBV25-1,TRBJ1-1,CASLRGNTEAFF,TGTGCCAGCCTAAGGGGGAACACTGAAGCTTTCTTT
.,.,TRBV7-9,TRBJ1-1,CASSLAGVGTEAFF,TGTGCCAGCAGCTTAGCGGGGGTGGGGACTGAAGCTTTCTTT
.,.,TRBV29-1,TRBJ2-3,CSQRRGTDTQYF,TGCAGTCAGCGGCGCGGCACAGATACGCAGTATTTT
.,.,TRBV29-1,TRBJ1-3,CSVGGDGGNTIYF,TGCAGCGTTGGTGGGGACGGTGGAAACACCATATATTTT
.,.,TRBV30,TRBJ1-1,CAWSVVGEAFF,TGTGCCTGGAGTGTAGTGGGTGAAGCTTTCTTT
few,.,TRBV5-6,TRBJ2-7,CASSPNSGYEQYF,TGTGCCAGCAGCCCTAACTCGGGGTACGAGCAGTACTTC
few,.,TRBV4-1,TRBJ1-6,CASRRNYNSPLHF,TGCGCCAGCAGACGGAACTATAATTCACCCCTCCACTTT
.,.,TRBV5-4,TRBJ1-6,CASSFSLNSPLHF,TGTGCCAGCAGCTTTAGCCTCAATTCACCCCTCCACTTT
.,.,TRBV27,TRBJ2-7,CASTSGYEQYF,TGTGCCAGCACCTCAGGGTACGAGCAGTACTTC
.,.,TRBV4-1,TRBJ2-5,CASSQDRGGRQETQYF,TGCGCCAGCAGCCAAGATCGAGGGGGTAGGCAAGAGACCCAGTACTTC
.,.,TRBV7-2,TRBJ1-2,CASTPRENYGYTF,TGTGCCAGCACCCCGCGGGAGAACTATGGCTACACCTTC
.,.,TRBV11-2,TRBJ2-3,CASSSNTQYF,TGTGCCAGTAGCTCTAATACGCAGTATTTT
.,TRBD1,TRBV4-1,TRBJ2-1,CASSQEGTGTGFYEQFF,TGCGCCAGCAGCCAAGAGGGAACGGGGACAGGGTTTTATGAGCAGTTCTTC
.,.,TRBV15,TRBJ2-5,CATSRSAVHQETQYF,TGTGCCACCAGCAGATCGGCGGTCCACCAAGAGACCCAGTACTTC
.,TRBD1,TRBV13,TRBJ1-1,CASSPRQGLNTEAFF,TGTGCCAGCAGCCCTAGACAGGGTTTGAACACTGAAGCTTTCTTT
.,TRBD1,TRBV30,TRBJ1-6,CAWRTGAYNSPLHF,TGTGCCTGGAGGACAGGGGCCTATAATTCACCCCTCCACTTT
few,.,TRBV7-9,TRBJ1-1,CASSPRVGREAFF,TGTGCCAGCAGCCCGAGGGTGGGTCGTGAAGCTTTCTTT
.,TRBD2,TRBV5-1,TRBJ2-3,CASSWAGRGDTQYF,TGCGCCAGCAGCTGGGCAGGGAGGGGAGATACGCAGTATTTT
once,.,TRBV27,TRBJ1-1,CASSLMDGTEAFF,TGTGCCAGCAGTTTGATGGATGGCACTGAAGCTTTCTTT
.,TRBD1,TRBV4-1,TRBJ2-3,CASSGTGTETLSTDTQYF,TGCGCCAGCAGCGGTACCGGGACAGAGACTCTTAGCACAGATACGCAGTATTTT
.,TRBD1,TRBV5-6,TRBJ2-1,CASSLTGVGYNEQFF,TGTGCCAGCAGCCTCACAGGGGTGGGCTACAATGAGCAGTTCTTC
.,.,TRBV2,TRBJ2-1,CASSTAYNEQFF,TGTGCCAGCAGTACTGCTTACAATGAGCAGTTCTTC
.,.,TRBV19,TRBJ1-2,CASSIVGGVDGYTF,TGTGCCAGTAGTATAGTAGGGGGTGTTGATGGCTACACCTTC
.,TRBD1,TRBV19,TRBJ2-7,CASTPGQGSYEQYF,TGTGCCAGTACCCCGGGACAGGGGAGCTACGAGCAGTACTTC
.,.,TRBV29-1,TRBJ2-1,CSVEGGPGGYNEQFF,TGCAGCGTCGAAGGGGGCCCGGGGGGTTACAATGAGCAGTTCTTC
.,.,TRBV2,TRBJ1-2,CASRPTPSRYGYTF,TGTGCCAGCAGACCAACCCCATCCCGCTATGGCTACACCTTC
.,.,TRBV2,TRBJ2-1,CASTSGRSYNEQFF,TGTGCCAGCACATCGGGGCGATCCTACAATGAGCAGTTCTTC
.,TRBD1,TRBV30,TRBJ2-1,CSLDRGLNDEQFF,TGTTCCTTGGACAGGGGGCTGAACGATGAGCAGTTCTTC
.,.,TRBV30,TRBJ2-3,CAWRGGTDTQYF,TGTGCCTGGAGAGGGGGCACAGATACGCAGTATTTT
few,.,TRBV7-4,TRBJ1-2,CASSLTPNSPPHGYTF,TGTGCCAGCAGCTTAACCCCCAACAGTCCTCCCCATGGCTACACCTTC
once,TRBD1,TRBV7-9,TRBJ1-1,CASSTRTGDNTEAFF,TGTGCCAGCAGCACCCGGACAGGGGATAACACTGAAGCTTTCTTT